The source of this TCR beta chain is a study of cytomegalovirus exposure and HLA in healthy donors. Study as a whole: The use of the same platform for the 110 or so validation repertoires and the 600 to 800 first-cohort repertoires was reported by a later analysis. Study results and limitations: The study flagged roughly 160 TCR beta chains as cytomegalovirus-associated.

Measured with immunoSEQ multiplex PCR; TCRdb has only the in-frame clones, and not every one. Altogether around 70,000 clones are present, 85% to 95% being singletons, with the ten largest covering 1.5% to 2%. Comment on this clone: Its antigen is as yet unknown.

Looked up from germline, CDR1 is ENHRY and CDR2 is SYGVKD. The trim removed 7 bases at V and 5 bases at J, leaving 5 bases unmatched. CDR3 length: 13 residues. The chain is built from TRBV10-3 and TRBJ2-7; 10 bases are shared with TRBD2. The source of this sequence is a woman aged 18 to 35 in good health and CMV-seropositive. The sample taken for sequencing was PBMCs. The CDR3 bases are TGTGCCATCATGCTAGCGGGAGCTGACGAGCAGTACTTC. Protein sequence: CAIMLAGADEQYF.